This T cell receptor beta chain emerged from a study of T-cell memory formation after mild COVID-19. Looking at the study overall: TCR clusters were mostly donor specific.

V dropped 5 bases and J dropped 0 bases, with 12 bases sitting between them. CDR1 is SGDLS and CDR2 is YYNGEE in the germline V gene. This CDR3 region has 14 residues. TCRdb re-derived calls from the 5' RACE reads in MiXCR, one entry per CDR3 protein. Here the sample spans 540,000 or so distinct CDR3 sequences, over 20% being singletons. V gene TRBV9 combines with J gene TRBJ2-7; a possible D gene is TRBD2 (6 bases). Sequencing used PBMCs or a T cell subset sorted from them (not recorded which). The origin of this receptor is an adult woman who had mild COVID-19 (a few samples of this study predate the infection). Cell type and time point are not known. This chain's CDR3 is CASSSGLHSYEQYF. CDR3 sequence (DNA): TGTGCCAGCAGTTCGGGACTTCACTCCTACGAGCAGTACTTC. The complete variable domain, with remaining parts taken from reference TRBV9 and TRBJ2-7, reads DSGVTQTPKHLITATGQRVTLRCSPRSGDLSVYWYQQSLDQGLQFLIQYYNGEERAKGNILERFSAQQFPDLHSELNLSSLELGDSALYFCASSSGLHSYEQYFGPGTRLTVT.